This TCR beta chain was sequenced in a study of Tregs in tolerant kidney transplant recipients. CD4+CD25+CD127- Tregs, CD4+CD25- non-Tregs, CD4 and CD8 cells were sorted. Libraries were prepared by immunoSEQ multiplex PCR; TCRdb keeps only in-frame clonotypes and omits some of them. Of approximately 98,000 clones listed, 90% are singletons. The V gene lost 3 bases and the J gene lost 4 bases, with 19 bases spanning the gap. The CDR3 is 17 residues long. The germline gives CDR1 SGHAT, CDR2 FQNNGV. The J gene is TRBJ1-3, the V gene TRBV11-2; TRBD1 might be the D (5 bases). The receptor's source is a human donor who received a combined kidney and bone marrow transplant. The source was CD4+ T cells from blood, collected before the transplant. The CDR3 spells CASSFFPRGQGGNTIYF. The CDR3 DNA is TGTGCCAGCAGCTTTTTCCCGCGTGGACAAGGGGGAAACACCATATATTTT.